This T cell receptor beta chain stems from a study of T cell repertoires in cytomegalovirus infection. The length of the CDR3 is 17 residues. V dropped 0 bases and J dropped 5 bases, with 17 bases sitting between them. Germline CDR1 and CDR2: SGHAT and FQNNGV. TCRdb itself ran the reads through MiXCR, one entry per CDR3 protein. Found here are about 460,000 distinct CDR3 sequences, about 10% of them singletons; the top ten hold 9.5% to 13%. The receptor was isolated from a human donor in good health (CMV status not recorded). Some clones in this sample may be carry-over from other donors' samples. This chain uses TRBV11-2 with TRBJ2-1; tentatively, D is TRBD2 (6 bases). The sample consisted of PBMCs. CDR3 residues: CASSLDGRRGFNNEQFF. CDR3 in DNA: TGTGCCAGCAGCTTAGACGGTCGGCGGGGCTTTAACAATGAGCAGTTCTTC. Using reference TRBV11-2 and TRBJ2-1 for the parts outside the CDR3, the full variable domain is EAGVAQSPRYKIIEKRQSVAFWCNPISGHATLYWYQQILGQGPKLLIQFQNNGVVDDSQLPKDRFSAERLKGVDSTLKIQPAKLEDSAVYLCASSLDGRRGFNNEQFFGPGTRLTVL.